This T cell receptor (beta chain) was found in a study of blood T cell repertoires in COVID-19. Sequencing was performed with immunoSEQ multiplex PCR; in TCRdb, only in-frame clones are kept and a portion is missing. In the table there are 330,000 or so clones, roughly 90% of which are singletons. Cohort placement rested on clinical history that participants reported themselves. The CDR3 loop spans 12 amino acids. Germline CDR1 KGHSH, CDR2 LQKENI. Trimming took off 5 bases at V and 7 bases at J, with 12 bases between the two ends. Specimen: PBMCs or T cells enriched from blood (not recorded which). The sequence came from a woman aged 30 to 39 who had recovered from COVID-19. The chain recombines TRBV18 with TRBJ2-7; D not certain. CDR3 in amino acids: CASSARSREQYF. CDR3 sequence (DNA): TGTGCCAGCTCAGCTCGATCCCGGGAGCAGTACTTC.